This TCR beta chain was profiled in a study of blood T cell repertoires in COVID-19. Study-level background: PBMCs, B-cell-depleted T cells, or T cells were the source of the cDNA or gDNA that made up the material.

In Cohort 3, a recovered donor had either two negative PCRs, clearance, or symptom resolution. In the original processing: Amplification with reference gene primers provided the estimates of nucleated cell counts. Repertoires were generated with immunoSEQ multiplex PCR, while TCRdb's copy carries only in-frame clones and drops some. V and J calls and clone size come straight from that table; D and trimming were deduced from the DNA. The sample lists about 200,000 clones; approximately 83% were seen once. Sequenced material: PBMCs or T cells enriched from blood (not recorded which). The receptor was derived from a man aged 40-50 years who had recovered from COVID-19.

CDR3 in DNA: TGCAGCGCCCCGGGGGGCCTTGGATACTATGGCTACACCTTC. It translates to CSAPGGLGYYGYTF. The chain couples TRBV29-1 to TRBJ1-2, with D perhaps matching TRBD1 (6 bases). The CDR3 totals 14 residues. CDR1 SQVTM and CDR2 ANQGSEA come from the germline V gene. The V end lost 7 bases, the J end lost 3 bases, and 18 bases lay between the germline ends.